Below are 7 T cell receptor beta chains sequenced from a single sample in a study of STAT5B mutations in CD4+ large granular lymphocyte leukemia. Clones were sequenced by immunoSEQ multiplex PCR, and TCRdb holds only the in-frame ones, with some missing. The data contain roughly 30,000 clones, around four fifths of them seen just once; the ten biggest clones take up about 4.6%. Material: CD4+ T cells from blood buffy coats. The receptors stem from a human donor in good health.

V is TRBV7-9 and J is TRBJ2-2; 8 bases align to TRBD2. V lost 6 bases, J lost 0 bases, and 9 bases stayed unmatched. The germline V gene has CDR1 SEHNR and CDR2 FQNEAQ (reference sequence). The CDR3 has 17 amino acids. In DNA form, the CDR3 reads TGTGCCAGCAGAGGCCATCTAGCGGGCACGAACACCGGGGAGCTGTTTTTT. Translation gives CASRGHLAGTNTGELFF.

The rearrangement joins TRBV5-6 to TRBJ2-5, with D perhaps matching TRBD1 or TRBD2 (5 bases each). The J call is in doubt because the DNA end fits TRBJ2-7 better. The CDR3 runs to 14 residues. The germline V gene has CDR1 SGHDT and CDR2 YYEEEE. The CDR3 region has the DNA TGTGCCAGCAGCTTGGGAGGGGCCTCCTACGAGCAGTACTTC. Translation: CASSLGGASYEQYF.

The CDR3 nucleotides are TGTGCCAGCAGCTCCCCGGGACTAGCGGGAGAGGAGCTGTTTTTT. Translated: CASSSPGLAGEELFF. J is TRBJ2-2 and V is TRBV5-4; 14 positions match TRBD2. Unmatched junction bases numbered 5, after V lost 3 bases and J lost 10 bases. Germline lookup yields CDR1 SGHNT and CDR2 YYREEE (reference sequence). The CDR3 spans 15 residues.

The chain combines TRBV5-5 with TRBJ1-5, with TRBD1 matching 8 bases. The germline gives CDR1 SGHKS, CDR2 YYEKEE (reference sequence). This CDR3 spans 15 amino acids. The V and J ends lost 4 bases and 1 base, in that order; junction bases with no gene match: 4. CDR3 region: CASSQQGVSNQPQHF. The CDR3 region has the DNA TGTGCCAGCAGCCAACAGGGGGTAAGCAATCAGCCCCAGCATTTT.

This clone has more than one count but fewer than ten. V gene TRBV9 combines with J gene TRBJ2-2; a weak D match, TRBD1 (5 bases). The V end was cut by 1 base, the J end by 2 bases, with 9 bases between. The CDR3 runs 15 residues. Germline assignment: CDR1 SGDLS and CDR2 YYNGEE. CDR3 protein: CASSVRQGNTGELFF. The CDR3 DNA sequence: TGTGCCAGCAGCGTACGGCAGGGTAACACCGGGGAGCTGTTTTTT.

Regarding this clone: At one end, the junction sequence differs from germline, possibly due to a read error. V is TRBV5-1 and J is TRBJ1-3; D is undetermined. The germline gives CDR1 SGHRS, CDR2 YFSETQ. This CDR3 region has 15 residues. CDR3 nucleotides: TGCGCCAGCAGCTTGGGGCAGGACTCTGGAAACACCAGATATTTT. Protein product: CASSLGQDSGNTRYF.

To note about this clone: Germline is not matched at one junction end, which may reflect a read error. The chain is built from TRBV28 and TRBJ2-7; no clear D. The CDR3 consists of 12 residues. Germline assignment: CDR1 MDHEN and CDR2 SYDVKM. The CDR3: CARSLSGPEQYF. CDR3 bases: TGTGCCCGCAGTTTGAGTGGGCCCGAGCAGTACTTC.